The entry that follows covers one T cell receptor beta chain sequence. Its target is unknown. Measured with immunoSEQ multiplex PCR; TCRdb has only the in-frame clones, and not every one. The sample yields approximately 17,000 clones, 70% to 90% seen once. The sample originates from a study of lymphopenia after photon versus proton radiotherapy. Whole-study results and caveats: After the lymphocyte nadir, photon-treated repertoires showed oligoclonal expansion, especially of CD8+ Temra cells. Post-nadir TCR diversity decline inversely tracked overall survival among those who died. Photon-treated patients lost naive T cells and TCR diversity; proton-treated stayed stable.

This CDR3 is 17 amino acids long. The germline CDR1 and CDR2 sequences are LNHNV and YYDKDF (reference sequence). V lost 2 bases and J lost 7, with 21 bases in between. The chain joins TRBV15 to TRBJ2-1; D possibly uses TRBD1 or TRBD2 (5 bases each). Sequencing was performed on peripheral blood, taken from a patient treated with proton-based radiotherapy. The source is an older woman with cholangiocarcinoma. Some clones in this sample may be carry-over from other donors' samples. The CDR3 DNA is TGTGCCACCAGCAGAACGGGGAGAGGGGCCCCAGTGAATGAGCAGTTCTTC. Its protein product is CATSRTGRGAPVNEQFF.